This paragraph reports one T cell receptor (beta chain). This clonotype is classified as medium-sized (0.01 to 0.1%). Its antigen specificity is not known. No base quality information exists; no much larger clone differs at one position. Receptor libraries were prepared by PCR. The data were produced on an Illumina HiSeq 2500. Clones were called with MiXCR by TCRdb after fastp trimmed the public reads at Q25, and only in-frame beta chains were retained. Merged by CDR3 protein, the rows form single entries marked with the most common genes and DNA. Counted in this sample were just under 450 distinct CDR3 sequences; over 8.5% of them appeared once. The ten largest clones add up to roughly 30% of the sample. This record comes from a study of CXCR3 chemokines and chemotherapy response in bladder cancer (dated by TCRdb to the early 2020s). Context from the whole study: The study examined whether intratumoral CXCR3 chemokine system activity predicted chemotherapy response in human bladder cancer.

CDR1 and CDR2 are drawn from the germline V gene (reference sequence): MNHEY, SMNVEV. The CDR3 runs 18 amino acids, cysteine and phenylalanine included. Of all the DNA, just the CDR3 is kept, 54 bases in frame from base 1. V is pared back by 1 base and J by 4 bases, with 23 bases lying between the germline termini. This material was obtained from a patient whose treatment included neoadjuvant chemotherapy. This sequence was found in a human donor with bladder cancer that did not respond to neoadjuvant chemotherapy. The chain employs TRBV27 and TRBJ2-7; TRBD1 could be the D gene, as 5 bases match. The CDR3: CASSLLPQGVIPPYEQYF. The DNA is TGTGCCAGCAGTTTATTGCCCCAGGGCGTTATACCCCCTTACGAGCAGTACTTC.